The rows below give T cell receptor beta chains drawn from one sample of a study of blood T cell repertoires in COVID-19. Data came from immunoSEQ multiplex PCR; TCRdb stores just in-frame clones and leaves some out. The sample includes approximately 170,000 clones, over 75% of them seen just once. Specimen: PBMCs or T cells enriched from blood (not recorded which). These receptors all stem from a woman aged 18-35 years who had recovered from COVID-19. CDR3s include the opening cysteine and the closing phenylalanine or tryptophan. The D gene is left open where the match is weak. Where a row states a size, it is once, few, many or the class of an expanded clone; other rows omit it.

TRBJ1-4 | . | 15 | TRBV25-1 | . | CASSEWAGEGEKLFF | TGTGCCAGCAGTGAATGGGCAGGGGAGGGGGAAAAACTGTTTTTT
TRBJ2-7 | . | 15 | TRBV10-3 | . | CAILPSGRGPLEQYF | TGTGCCATCCTCCCATCCGGCAGGGGCCCTCTCGAGCAGTACTTC
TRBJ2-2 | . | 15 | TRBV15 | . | CATSRATGNTGELFF | TGTGCCACCAGCAGAGCGACAGGGAACACCGGGGAGCTGTTTTTT
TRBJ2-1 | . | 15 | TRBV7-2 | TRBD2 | CASSLSGTSKNEQFF | TGTGCCAGCAGCTTGAGCGGGACTAGTAAGAATGAGCAGTTCTTC
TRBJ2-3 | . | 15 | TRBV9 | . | CASGRGEEVTDTQYF | TGTGCCAGCGGGAGAGGGGAGGAAGTCACAGATACGCAGTATTTT
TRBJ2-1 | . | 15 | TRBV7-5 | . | CARSLLYLGGIYEFF | TGTGCCAGAAGCTTACTCTATCTCGGGGGGATTTACGAGTTCTTC
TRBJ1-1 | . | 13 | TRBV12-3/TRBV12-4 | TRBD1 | CASRYEGAREAFF | TGTGCCAGCAGGTATGAGGGGGCTCGTGAAGCTTTCTTT
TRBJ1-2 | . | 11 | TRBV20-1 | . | CSARDEYGYTF | TGCAGTGCTAGAGATGAGTATGGCTACACCTTC
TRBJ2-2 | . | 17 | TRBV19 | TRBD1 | CASSWGTGGSSAGELFF | TGTGCCAGTAGTTGGGGGACAGGGGGCTCGTCGGCCGGGGAGCTGTTTTTT
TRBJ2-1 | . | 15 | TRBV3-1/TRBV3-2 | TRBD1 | CASSHPTGTRNEQFF | TGTGCCAGCAGCCATCCGACAGGGACGAGGAATGAGCAGTTCTTC
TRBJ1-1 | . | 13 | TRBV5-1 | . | CASSLTGNTEAFF | TGCGCCAGCAGCTTGACGGGGAACACTGAAGCTTTCTTT
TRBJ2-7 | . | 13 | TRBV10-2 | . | CASSGGSSYEQYF | TGCGCCAGCAGTGGTGGCAGTTCCTACGAGCAGTACTTC
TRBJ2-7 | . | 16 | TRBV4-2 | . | CASSQDLTLTSYEQYF | TGTGCCAGCAGCCAAGATTTGACTCTCACCTCCTACGAGCAGTACTTC
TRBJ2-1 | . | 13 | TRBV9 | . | CASSYGALSQQFF | TGTGCCAGCAGCTACGGAGCCCTTAGCCAGCAGTTCTTC
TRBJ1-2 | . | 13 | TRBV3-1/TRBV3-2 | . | CASSQAGFDGYTF | TGTGCCAGCAGCCAAGCGGGATTTGATGGCTACACCTTC
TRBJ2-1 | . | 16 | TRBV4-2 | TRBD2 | CASSPLAGGPDDEQFF | TGTGCCAGCAGCCCGCTAGCGGGAGGGCCGGATGATGAGCAGTTCTTC
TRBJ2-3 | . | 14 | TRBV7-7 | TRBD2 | CASSLGTSPDTQYF | TGTGCTAGCAGCTTGGGGACTAGTCCAGATACGCAGTATTTT
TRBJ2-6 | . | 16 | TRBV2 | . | CASSDRGNSGANVLTF | TGTGCCAGCAGTGATAGGGGGAACTCTGGGGCCAACGTCCTGACTTTC
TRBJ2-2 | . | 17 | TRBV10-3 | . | CAISGSGGTANTGELFF | TGTGCCATCAGTGGCTCTGGGGGGACAGCAAACACCGGGGAGCTGTTTTTT
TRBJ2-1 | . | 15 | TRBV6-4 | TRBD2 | CASSLTSGDYNEQFF | TGTGCCAGCAGCCTGACTAGCGGGGACTACAATGAGCAGTTCTTC
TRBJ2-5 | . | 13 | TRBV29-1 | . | CSVGKTNQETQYF | TGCAGCGTTGGGAAGACTAACCAAGAGACCCAGTACTTC
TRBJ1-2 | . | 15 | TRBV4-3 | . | CASSLIGRDGYGYTF | TGCGCCAGCAGCCTAATAGGCAGGGATGGCTATGGCTACACCTTC
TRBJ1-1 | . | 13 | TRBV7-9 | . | CASSYGGGPEAFF | TGTGCCAGCAGCTACGGCGGGGGACCAGAAGCTTTCTTT
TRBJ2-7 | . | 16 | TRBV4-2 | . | CASSQEEAQGRNEQYF | TGTGCCAGCAGCCAAGAAGAGGCTCAGGGCCGGAACGAGCAGTACTTC
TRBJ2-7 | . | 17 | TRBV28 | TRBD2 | CASSRVLAGGRPREQYF | TGTGCCAGCAGTAGGGTCCTAGCGGGGGGTAGGCCGCGCGAGCAGTACTTC
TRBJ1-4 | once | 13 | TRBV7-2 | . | CASRDPYNEKLFF | TGTGCCAGCCGGGATCCTTATAATGAAAAACTGTTTTTT
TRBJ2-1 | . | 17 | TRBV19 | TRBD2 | CASTPFSGAGGGSEQFF | TGTGCCAGTACCCCCTTTAGCGGGGCTGGGGGAGGAAGTGAGCAGTTCTTC
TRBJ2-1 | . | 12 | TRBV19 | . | CASSAAGYEQFF | TGTGCCAGTAGTGCCGCCGGTTATGAGCAGTTCTTC
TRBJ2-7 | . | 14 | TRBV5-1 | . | CASSPMTDSYEQYF | TGCGCCAGCAGCCCCATGACAGACTCCTACGAGCAGTACTTC
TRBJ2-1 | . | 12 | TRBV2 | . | CASSGGLNEQFF | TGTGCCAGCAGTGGTGGACTTAATGAGCAGTTCTTC
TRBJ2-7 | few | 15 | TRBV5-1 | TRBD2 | CASSLVLAGSYEQYF | TGCGCCAGCAGCTTGGTCCTAGCGGGTTCCTACGAGCAGTACTTC
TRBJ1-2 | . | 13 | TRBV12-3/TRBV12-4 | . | CASSLVSGNGYTF | TGTGCCAGCAGTTTAGTGTCGGGGAATGGCTACACCTTC
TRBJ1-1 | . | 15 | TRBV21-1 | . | CASSRGDRGNTEAFF | TGTGCCAGCAGCAGGGGAGACAGGGGGAACACTGAAGCTTTCTTT
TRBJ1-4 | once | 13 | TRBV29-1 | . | CSVLLRSNEKLFF | TGCAGCGTTCTTTTGAGGTCTAATGAAAAACTGTTTTTT
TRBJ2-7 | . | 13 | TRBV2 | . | CASRSGSSYEQYF | TGTGCCAGCAGATCCGGGAGCTCCTACGAGCAGTACTTC
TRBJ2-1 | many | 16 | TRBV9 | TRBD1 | CASSVNHGTGPNEQFF | TGTGCCAGCAGCGTAAATCATGGGACAGGTCCCAATGAGCAGTTCTTC
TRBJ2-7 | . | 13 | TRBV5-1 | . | CASSQLEDYEQYF | TGCGCCAGCAGCCAGCTTGAGGACTACGAGCAGTACTTC
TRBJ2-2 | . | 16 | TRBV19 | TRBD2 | CASSPRLAGVTGELFF | TGTGCCAGTAGTCCCCGACTAGCGGGAGTGACCGGGGAGCTGTTTTTT
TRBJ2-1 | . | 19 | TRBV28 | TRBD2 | CASSLSGLAGGATYNEQFF | TGTGCCAGCAGTTTATCGGGACTAGCGGGGGGGGCTACCTACAATGAGCAGTTCTTC
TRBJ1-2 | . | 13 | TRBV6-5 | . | CASSSHSLYGYTF | TGTGCCAGCAGTTCCCACAGCCTATATGGCTACACCTTC
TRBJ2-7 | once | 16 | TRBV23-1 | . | CASSLTWGSGPYEQYF | TGCGCCAGCAGTCTCACTTGGGGAAGCGGACCCTACGAGCAGTACTTC
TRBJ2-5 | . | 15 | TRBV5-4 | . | CASSPKPGDEETQYF | TGTGCCAGCAGCCCGAAACCAGGCGACGAAGAGACCCAGTACTTC
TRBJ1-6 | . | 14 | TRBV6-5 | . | CASSNWDTSSPLHF | TGTGCCAGCAGTAACTGGGACACCTCTTCACCCCTCCACTTT
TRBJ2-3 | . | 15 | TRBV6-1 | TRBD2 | CASSDPAGATDTQYF | TGTGCCAGCAGTGATCCGGCGGGAGCGACAGATACGCAGTATTTT
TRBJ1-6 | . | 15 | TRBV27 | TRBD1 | CASSLGGTGFSPLHF | TGTGCCAGCAGTTTAGGGGGGACAGGGTTCTCACCCCTCCACTTT
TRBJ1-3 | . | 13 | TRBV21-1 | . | CAPWGGTGNTIYF | TGTGCCCCCTGGGGGGGCACTGGAAACACCATATATTTT
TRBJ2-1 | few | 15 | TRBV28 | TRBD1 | CASSFGTGGYNEQFF | TGTGCCAGCAGTTTCGGGACAGGGGGGTACAATGAGCAGTTCTTC